Each of the 26 T cell receptor beta chains below was sequenced from the same sample in a study of T cells in Graves' hyperthyroidism and ophthalmopathy. Researchers took RNA transcripts and amplified the TCR beta CDR3 regions from them. Using the HTBI primer set, a first-round RT-PCR was run on the TCR CDR3. TCRdb re-analysed the multiplex PCR reads in MiXCR, keeping a single row per CDR3 protein. Here the sample spans hundreds of thousands of distinct CDR3 sequences, more than 13% being singletons. Source material: blood. Receptors were obtained from a man aged 50 to 60 with Graves' ophthalmopathy.

This clonotype was counted a few times. The chain couples TRBV10-3 to TRBJ1-2; TRBD1 might be the D (6 bases). CDR1 is ENHRY and CDR2 is SYGVKD in the germline V gene. V lost 6 bases and J lost 1, with 9 bases in between. The CDR3 has 13 amino acids. The chain's CDR3 is CAIRGADNYGYTF. The CDR3 coding sequence is TGTGCCATCAGGGGGGCGGATAACTATGGCTACACCTTC.

This clonotype was seen a few times. This rearrangement joins TRBV30 to TRBJ2-2, with TRBD2 matching over 10 bases. From germline, CDR1 is GTSNPN and CDR2 SVGIG (reference sequence). V lost 1 base and J lost 6; bases outside the gene matches: 8. The CDR3 contains 16 residues. The CDR3 DNA follows: TGTGCCTGGAGTGAGCTAGCGGGAGTCGGGGCCGGGGAGCTGTTTTTT. Translation gives CAWSELAGVGAGELFF.

The chain joins TRBV20-1 to TRBJ2-1, with 8 bases identical to TRBD2. Germline trimming cut 0 bases from V and 0 bases from J; bases unmatched to any gene: 22. Germline V CDR1 and CDR2: DFQATT, SNEGSKA (reference sequence). The length of the CDR3 is 22 residues. The CDR3 nucleotides are TGCAGTGCTAGAGATGAATCCAAACCGGGACTAGGACCCAAGAGCTCCTACAATGAGCAGTTCTTC. This gives the protein CSARDESKPGLGPKSSYNEQFF.

A word on this clonotype: A much larger clone lies one base from this, so it may be a read error. The rearrangement uses TRBV5-1 and TRBJ2-3; 7 positions agree with TRBD1. Germline V gene sequence: CDR1 SGHRS, CDR2 YFSETQ. V lost 5 bases and J lost 2; bases outside the gene matches: 11. CDR3 length equals 16 residues. DNA for the CDR3: TGCGCCAGCAGGGACGGGGACAGAGATGACACAGATACGCAGTATTTT. Amino acid sequence: CASRDGDRDDTDTQYF. Variable domain in full (rest from reference TRBV5-1 and TRBJ2-3): KAGVTQTPRYLIKTRGQQVTLSCSPISGHRSVSWYQQTPGQGLQFLFEYFSETQRNKGNFPGRFSGRQFSNSRSEMNVSTLELGDSALYLCASRDGDRDDTDTQYFGPGTRLTVL.

This clonotype came up many times. The rearrangement uses TRBV12-3 or TRBV12-4 and TRBJ1-1; 7 nucleotides agree with TRBD1. The CDR3 length is 13 residues. The V segment lost 6 bases and the J segment 1 base; nucleotides outside the gene matches: 2. This CDR3 reads CASRRTGNTEAFF. CDR3 coding DNA: TGTGCCAGCAGACGGACAGGGAACACTGAAGCTTTCTTT.

This clonotype was seen at least ten times. This chain links TRBV2 with TRBJ2-3, with 7 bases lining up with TRBD1. Germline-derived CDR1 and CDR2 are SNHLY and FYNNEI. V shed 7 bases and J 1 base; nucleotides not matched to a gene: 5. This CDR3 comprises 14 residues. The CDR3 nucleotides are TGTGCCAGCAAGACCGACAGGGGCACAGATACGCAGTATTTT. It translates to CASKTDRGTDTQYF.

The rearrangement links TRBV28 to TRBJ2-7, with 7 bases identical to TRBD1. The CDR3 loop spans 14 amino acids. Losses at the gene ends were 5 bases for V and 4 bases for J; bases not matched to a gene: 8. Germline CDR1 MDHEN, CDR2 SYDVKM. The CDR3 region has the DNA TGTGCCAGCAGTGCCCTGACAGGGTTGTACGAGCAGTACTTC. It translates to CASSALTGLYEQYF.

This clonotype was picked up many times. This chain links TRBV3-1 with TRBJ2-1; 14 bases match TRBD2. Trimming cost V 6 bases and J 0 bases; bases outside gene matches: 7. Germline V gives CDR1 LGHDT, CDR2 YNNKEL (reference sequence). This CDR3 is 18 amino acids long. The CDR3 DNA sequence: TGTGCCAGCAGTCGGACTAGCGGGAGGTCAACCTCCTACAATGAGCAGTTCTTC. This gives the protein CASSRTSGRSTSYNEQFF.

This clonotype was found many times. The chain employs TRBV6-2 or TRBV6-3 and TRBJ2-5; D could derive from TRBD1 or TRBD2 (5 bases each). Germline-derived CDR1 and CDR2 are MNHEY and SVGEGT. V was shortened by 8 bases and J by 1 base, with 17 bases between the two germline ends. This CDR3 is 15 amino acids long. Here the CDR3 DNA reads TGTGCCAGCCGCGGCTTTGGGGGACCCCAAGAGACCCAGTACTTC. The encoded protein is CASRGFGGPQETQYF.

The chain recombines TRBV7-2 with TRBJ2-1; the D gene is possibly TRBD1 (6 bases). This CDR3 region has 14 residues. V was cut by 6 bases and J by 7 bases, with 16 bases left in between. Germline V gene lookup returns CDR1 SGHTA and CDR2 FQGNSA. This CDR3 is CASSRGKVANEQFF. Written as DNA, the CDR3 is TGTGCCAGCAGTAGGGGGAAAGTGGCGAATGAGCAGTTCTTC.

The chain carries TRBV28 and TRBJ1-4, with 8 bases matching TRBD1. The CDR3 covers 16 residues. From germline, CDR1 is MDHEN and CDR2 SYDVKM. V lost 4 bases, J lost 3 bases, and 7 bases stayed unmatched. CDR3 sequence: CASSSSGGSANEKLFF. The CDR3 region has the DNA TGTGCCAGCAGTTCCTCAGGGGGCTCAGCTAATGAAAAACTGTTTTTT.

This clonotype was seen a handful of times. This chain uses TRBV27 with TRBJ2-3; D gene uncertain. The V end lost 6 bases, the J end lost 4 bases, and 23 bases lay between the germline ends. The germline V gene has CDR1 MNHEY and CDR2 SMNVEV (reference sequence). The CDR3 consists of 17 residues. CDR3 sequence (DNA): TGTGCCAGCAGGGTGCGGCAGGTAGATTCATGGGCAGATACGCAGTATTTT. Translated: CASRVRQVDSWADTQYF.

This chain uses TRBV5-5 with TRBJ2-3; D not resolved. This CDR3 region has 12 residues. Germline loops: CDR1 SGHKS, CDR2 YYEKEE (reference sequence). The V end was cut by 4 bases, the J end by 6 bases, with 9 bases between. This CDR3 is CASSPQRDTQYF. The CDR3 nucleotides read TGTGCCAGCAGCCCTCAACGGGATACGCAGTATTTT.

This clonotype was counted once. A much larger clone sits a single nucleotide away, making a read error possible. V usage is TRBV6-5 and J usage is TRBJ2-1; the D gene is possibly TRBD1 (5 bases). The V gene lost 2 bases and the J gene lost 1 base, with 9 bases spanning the gap. Per germline, CDR1 MNHEY and CDR2 SVGAGI. CDR3 length: 15 residues. In nucleotides, the CDR3 is TGTGCCAGCAGTTACGCGCAGGGATCCTACAATGAGCAGTTCTTC. This encodes CASSYAQGSYNEQFF.

This clonotype was detected ten times or more. The chain uses TRBV20-1 and TRBJ1-2; the match to TRBD1 covers 8 bases. Germline CDR1 DFQATT, CDR2 SNEGSKA (reference sequence). The CDR3 contains 14 residues. V trimming: 6 bases; J trimming: 4 bases; junction bases outside the gene matches: 10. The CDR3 is CSATDRGQSYGYTF. DNA of the CDR3: TGCAGTGCAACCGACAGGGGCCAGAGCTATGGCTACACCTTC.

In its sample, this clonotype was seen many times. The CDR3 loop is CASSFQGEKLFF. As DNA, the CDR3 is TGTGCCAGCAGTTTTCAGGGGGAAAAACTGTTTTTT. The genes are TRBV12-3 or TRBV12-4 and TRBJ1-4; perhaps TRBD1 as D (6 bases). V gave up 3 bases and J gave up 8 bases, with 7 bases separating them. The CDR3 runs to 12 residues.

The chain joins TRBV7-8 to TRBJ2-1; a weak D match, TRBD2 (7 bases). The V end lost 6 bases, the J end lost 12 bases, and 18 bases lay between the germline ends. Germline V CDR1 and CDR2: SGHVS, FQNEAQ. The CDR3 is 13 amino acids. CDR3 protein: CASRTRGGPRQFF. The CDR3 DNA reads as TGTGCCAGCAGGACGAGGGGGGGTCCGCGGCAGTTCTTC. The entire variable domain, with the rest obtained from reference TRBV7-8 and TRBJ2-1, is as follows: GAGVSQSPRYKVAKRGQDVALRCDPISGHVSLFWYQQALGQGPEFLTYFQNEAQLDKSGLPSDRFFAERPEGSVSTLKIQRTQQEDSAVYLCASRTRGGPRQFFGPGTRLTVL.

The genes are TRBV6-5 and TRBJ2-1; D gene uncertain. The DNA matches TRBJ2-7 better at its end, which makes the J call doubtful. CDR3 length: 15 amino acids. Germline V gene data show CDR1 as MNHEY and CDR2 as SVGAGI. The CDR3 region has the DNA TGTGCCAGCAGTTACTCCGATCCACATTACAATGAGCAGTACTTC. It yields the protein CASSYSDPHYNEQYF.

In regard to this clonotype: One end of the junction fails to match germline, which may point to a read error. The genes are TRBV3-1 and TRBJ2-1; 11 nucleotides align to TRBD2. The CDR3 covers 17 residues. The germline gives CDR1 LGHDT, CDR2 YNNKEL (reference sequence). The CDR3 sequence is CATSQEKLAGVNNEQFF. The CDR3 DNA sequence: TGTGCCACCAGCCAAGAGAAACTAGCGGGAGTAAACAATGAGCAGTTCTTC.

The V and J genes are TRBV5-1 and TRBJ2-1; possible D gene TRBD2, 5 bases. This CDR3 contains 12 residues. Trimming took off 4 bases at V and 10 bases at J, with 12 bases between the two ends. Germline CDR1 reads SGHRS; CDR2 reads YFSETQ. CDR3 residues: CASSHDRLEQFF. The CDR3 nucleotides read TGCGCCAGCAGCCATGACCGACTAGAGCAGTTCTTC.

The sample holds many counts of this clonotype. This chain connects TRBV20-1 to TRBJ2-1; D gene unclear. The CDR3 spans 15 residues. Trimming stripped 4 bases from V and 2 bases from J, with 15 bases between. The germline CDR1 and CDR2 sequences are DFQATT and SNEGSKA (reference sequence). The CDR3 coding sequence is TGCAGTGCTAAAATAGACTCTAGGCCCTACAATGAGCAGTTCTTC. Its translation is CSAKIDSRPYNEQFF.

The sample holds many counts of this clonotype. This sequence joins TRBV27 and TRBJ1-6; D unclear. V shed 5 bases and J shed 6 bases, with 14 bases lying between them. This CDR3 contains 15 residues. Per germline, CDR1 MNHEY and CDR2 SMNVEV (reference sequence). Written as DNA, the CDR3 is TGTGCCAGCAGTCCGACTTGGGGTTTTAATTCACCCCTCCACTTT. Encoded protein: CASSPTWGFNSPLHF.

This clonotype was detected many times. The chain recombines TRBV28 with TRBJ2-1; TRBD2 matches at 11 bases. This CDR3 comprises 20 residues. Germline trimming cut 6 bases from V and 0 bases from J; bases unmatched to any gene: 16. Germline CDR1 is MDHEN and CDR2 is SYDVKM. The chain's CDR3 is CASSVSTSGGLISSYNEQFF. The CDR3 DNA reads as TGTGCCAGCAGCGTATCAACTAGCGGGGGATTGATTAGCTCCTACAATGAGCAGTTCTTC.

This clonotype showed up many times. The chain recombines TRBV7-3 with TRBJ2-5, with D tentatively TRBD1 (6 bases). Germline-derived CDR1 and CDR2 are SGHTA and FQGTGA. The CDR3 covers 17 residues. V dropped 0 bases and J dropped 1 base, with 15 bases sitting between them. The CDR3 sequence: CASSLTPQGVPQETQYF. In nucleotides, the CDR3 is TGTGCCAGCAGCTTAACGCCACAGGGCGTGCCCCAAGAGACCCAGTACTTC.

This clonotype has ten or more counts. The chain couples TRBV6-5 to TRBJ2-7; 7 nucleotides agree with TRBD2. This CDR3 has 14 residues. From germline, CDR1 is MNHEY and CDR2 SVGAGI. Losses at the gene ends were 6 bases for V and 4 bases for J; bases not matched to a gene: 9. The CDR3 here is CASSPRREGYEQYF. The CDR3 DNA is TGTGCCAGCAGCCCTCGGAGGGAGGGGTACGAGCAGTACTTC.

The table lists this clonotype with many counts. The chain employs TRBV28 and TRBJ1-1; D is uncertain. CDR3 length equals 14 residues. Per the germline V gene, CDR1 is MDHEN and CDR2 is SYDVKM. Trimming took 5 bases from V and 1 from J, leaving 11 bases between them. The CDR3 here is CASSTRQWNTEAFF. In DNA, the CDR3 is TGTGCCAGCAGTACCCGCCAGTGGAACACTGAAGCTTTCTTT.